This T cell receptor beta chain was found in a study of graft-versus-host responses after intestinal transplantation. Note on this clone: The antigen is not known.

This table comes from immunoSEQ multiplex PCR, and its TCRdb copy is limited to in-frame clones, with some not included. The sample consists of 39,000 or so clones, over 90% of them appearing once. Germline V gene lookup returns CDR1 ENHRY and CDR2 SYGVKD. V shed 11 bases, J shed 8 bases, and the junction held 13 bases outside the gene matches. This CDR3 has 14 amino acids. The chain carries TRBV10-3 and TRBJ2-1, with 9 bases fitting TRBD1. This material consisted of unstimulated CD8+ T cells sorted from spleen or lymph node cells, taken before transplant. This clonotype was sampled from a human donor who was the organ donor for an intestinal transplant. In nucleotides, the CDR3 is TGTGCCGCCTCCCGGGACAGGGAGGTGGATGAGCAGTTCTTC. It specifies CAASRDREVDEQFF.